This T cell receptor beta chain emerged from a study of long-term antiretroviral therapy in people with HIV. General study results and limits: The range of CDR3 lengths in HIV repertoires proved narrower than that found in controls. Increased diversity was seen after ART, yet it remained lower than in transplant donor controls. The study collected no data on ART adherence, viral resistance or therapy changes.

The run of the v3.0 immunoSEQ assay was at survey level. Profiling relied on immunoSEQ multiplex PCR, and the TCRdb table lists in-frame clones only, not all of them. The data contain under 20,000 clones, 75% to 85% of them singletons. The CDR3 is made up of 16 amino acids. Germline assignment: CDR1 MNHEY and CDR2 SMNVEV (reference sequence). Trimming took 6 bases from V and 2 from J; bases not matched to a gene: 10. Samples held roughly 0.95-10 million cryopreserved PBMC before DNA extraction. As concerns this clone: Its specificity is unknown.

This chain joins TRBV27 and TRBJ2-7; 10 bases are a match to TRBD1. This clonotype was obtained from a woman aged 40 to 55 with HIV. The sequencing used unsorted PBMCs, collected 0.2 years after starting antiretroviral therapy. The CDR3 DNA sequence: TGTGCCAGCAGACCTGCCGGGGGACAGGGGACCTACGAGCAGTACTTC. The encoded protein is CASRPAGGQGTYEQYF.